This T cell receptor (beta chain) originates from a study of post-analysis software for immune sequencing data. Study-level background: Clinical courses comprised relapsing-remitting, secondary progressive and progressive-relapsing multiple sclerosis. Whole-study results and caveats: Normalized Chao1 diversity was significantly reduced in patients versus controls. Patients used about five TRBV segments, including TRBV5-6, TRBV5-1 and TRBV20-1, more often than controls.

Presence of unique molecular identifiers characterized the TCR beta cDNA libraries. T cells, about 0.85 to 11 million of them, yielded some 540,000 cDNA molecules. MiXCR, applied by TCRdb to the PCR reads, yields one record per CDR3 protein. Of about 540,000 distinct CDR3 sequences listed, around 36% are singletons. This CDR3 is 17 amino acids long. Germline CDR1 is MNHEY and CDR2 is SVGAGI. This clonotype came up once. Its target is not known. Sequence at one end of the junction differs from germline and may be a read error. The source is a girl between 2 and 17 years old with multiple sclerosis. Material for sequencing was blood. The gene calls are TRBV6-5 and TRBJ2-2; D unclear. CDR3: CASSYFPAGPNAGELFF. DNA of the CDR3: TGTGCCAGCAGTTATTTTCCGGCAGGCCCGAACGCCGGGGAGCTGTTTTTT.